This note documents a single TCR beta chain sequence. This record belongs to a study of blood T cell repertoires in COVID-19. Across the whole study: Sites in the United States, Italy and Spain provided acute and convalescent COVID-19 samples. In each case, the material was cDNA or gDNA derived from T cells, B-cell-depleted T cells, or PBMCs.

Original handling: Reference gene primer amplification gave nucleated cell count estimates. Sequencing was performed with immunoSEQ multiplex PCR; in TCRdb, only in-frame clones are kept and a portion is missing. The D gene and trimming were derived from the DNA, and the V and J assignments and clone size from that table. Here the sample spans about 86,000 clones, 70% to 90% being singletons. Sequenced input: peripheral blood. This clonotype was sampled from a man aged 45 to 65 with acute or convalescent COVID-19.

In DNA, the CDR3 is TGTGCCTGGAATTCAGGGCGGGGGGACAATGAGCAGTTCTTC. It is translated as CAWNSGRGDNEQFF. This chain connects TRBV30 to TRBJ2-1, with TRBD2 identical over 8 bases. This CDR3 contains 14 residues. The ends lost 4 bases at V and 5 bases at J; junction bases unmatched: 7. The V gene's germline CDR1 is GTSNPN and CDR2 SVGIG (reference sequence).